Listed below are T cell receptor beta chains from one sample, sequenced in a study of Ad26.COV2.S vaccination and SARS-CoV-2 variants. Produced via immunoSEQ multiplex PCR; TCRdb's table is partial and in-frame only. The sample shows some 330,000 clones, approximately 87% of them seen only once. The sequencing here drew on peripheral blood, taken in a trial of Ad26.COV2.S vaccine versus placebo. These receptors all stem from a person between 18 and 65 years old who received the Ad26.COV2.S COVID-19 vaccine or a placebo. Both conserved end residues are part of each CDR3. Each record gives: J gene, V gene, CDR3 protein.

TRBJ1-3 TRBV27 CASRGGTSGNTIYF
TRBJ1-5 TRBV6-5 CASSLLAGGRQPQHF
TRBJ1-1 TRBV19 CASSILTEAFF
TRBJ2-3 TRBV4-2 CASSQDYLAVSTDTQYF
TRBJ2-2 TRBV29-1 CSAEQLGTNTGELFF
TRBJ1-1 TRBV7-9 CASSLNDRNTEAFF
TRBJ1-2 TRBV20-1 CSAWDIYGYTF
TRBJ1-6 TRBV14 CASSQGLQGNSPLHF
TRBJ2-2 TRBV11-2 CASSLLAGQGITGELFF
TRBJ2-3 TRBV27 CASSGLAPPDTQYF